This T cell receptor beta chain emerged from a study of T cell changes during pregnancy in multiple sclerosis (dated by TCRdb to between 2018 and 2020). Background for the entire study: In women with multiple sclerosis, the researchers looked at how the T cell repertoire shifted as pregnancy progressed.

Concerning this clone itself: Its antigen is unknown. Per-nucleotide qualities are absent, and no much larger clonotype sits a single base away.

From a lookup of the germline V gene, CDR1 and CDR2 are SGHRS and YFSETQ. Taken from cysteine to phenylalanine, the CDR3 has 13 residues. Only the CDR3 portion is preserved as DNA: 39 bases, with reading frame beginning at the first base. Trimming at the junction amounts to 2 bases on V and 3 bases on J, and the germline ends lie 8 bases apart. The library was made by the immunoSEQ multiplex PCR assay. Here the immuneACCESS table is served through TCRdb, limited to in-frame sequences with V and J called. Missing clones are a known gap in these copies; in checked studies unresolved V genes cover under half, and the rest lacks a known reason. The sample profile shows about 47,000 clones; around 90% of them were found once. The top ten constitute less than 2% of the sample.

The sample was peripheral blood, taken in the first trimester of pregnancy. This receptor was identified in a female donor with multiple sclerosis, enrolled in a pregnancy study. This sequence uses TRBV5-1 and TRBJ1-2, with TRBD1 perhaps the D gene, on 6 matching bases. For the CDR3, the sequence is CASSFEGDYGYTF. The nucleotide sequence is TGCGCCAGCAGCTTTGAGGGGGACTATGGCTACACCTTC.